This paragraph covers one T cell receptor (beta chain) sequence. Antigen unknown. Since a much larger clone is just one base distant, this may be a read error. The data are from a study of response to subunit inactivated influenza vaccine. Findings and limits, study-wide: Each seasonal influenza vaccination, the authors suggested, recruits few new T cells.

TCRdb independently ran MiXCR on the RT-PCR reads; one entry per CDR3 protein. The sample consists of over 650,000 distinct CDR3 sequences, about 18% of them appearing once. This clonotype was obtained from a man in his fifties who received an inactivated influenza vaccine. This specimen consisted of PBMCs from blood, obtained 5 days after vaccination.

CDR3 amino acids: CASSYARYTEAFF. The CDR3 DNA sequence: TGTGCCAGCAGTTACGCCCGGTACACTGAAGCTTTCTTT. The V gene is TRBV6-5, the J gene TRBJ1-1, with D hard to call. Trimming shortened V by 2 bases and J by 3 bases, and 7 bases separated the two germline ends. Germline V gene lookup returns CDR1 MNHEY and CDR2 SVGAGI. This CDR3 spans 13 amino acids.